Here is one TCR beta chain with its context. The table came from immunoSEQ multiplex PCR; TCRdb's copy has only in-frame clones and leaves some out. This sample has about 410,000 clones, with about 88% found just once. This entry comes from a study of Ad26.COV2.S vaccination and SARS-CoV-2 variants. CDR1 is SGHRS and CDR2 is YFSETQ in the germline V gene. The V end was cut by 4 bases, the J end by 0 bases, with 20 bases between. The CDR3 is 19 residues long. This sample's treatment: around 19 received Ad26.COV2.S at low or high dose, single or two shots; a few received placebo; per-sample allocation not given. Following the first vaccine or placebo injection, samples were taken on day 63.

The chain recombines TRBV5-1 with TRBJ2-6; D might be TRBD2 (5 bases). This clonotype was sampled from a person between 18 and 59 years old who received the Ad26.COV2.S COVID-19 vaccine or a placebo. Material: peripheral blood, obtained in a trial of Ad26.COV2.S vaccine versus placebo. As DNA, the CDR3 is TGCGCCAGCAGCCTGTTTGGTGGGCAGGACTTCTCTGGGGCCAACGTCCTGACTTTC. Protein: CASSLFGGQDFSGANVLTF.